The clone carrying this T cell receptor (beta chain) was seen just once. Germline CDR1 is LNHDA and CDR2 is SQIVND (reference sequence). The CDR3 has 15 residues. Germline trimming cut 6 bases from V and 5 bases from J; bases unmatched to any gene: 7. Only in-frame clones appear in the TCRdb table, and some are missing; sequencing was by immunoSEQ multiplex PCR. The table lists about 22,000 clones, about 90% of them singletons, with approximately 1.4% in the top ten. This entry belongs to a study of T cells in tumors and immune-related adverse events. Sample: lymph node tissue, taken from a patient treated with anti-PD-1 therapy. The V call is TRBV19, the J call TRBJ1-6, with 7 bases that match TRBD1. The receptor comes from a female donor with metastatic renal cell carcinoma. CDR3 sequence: CASRYPGTDNSPLHF. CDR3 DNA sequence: TGTGCCAGTAGGTACCCCGGGACAGATAATTCACCCCTCCACTTT.